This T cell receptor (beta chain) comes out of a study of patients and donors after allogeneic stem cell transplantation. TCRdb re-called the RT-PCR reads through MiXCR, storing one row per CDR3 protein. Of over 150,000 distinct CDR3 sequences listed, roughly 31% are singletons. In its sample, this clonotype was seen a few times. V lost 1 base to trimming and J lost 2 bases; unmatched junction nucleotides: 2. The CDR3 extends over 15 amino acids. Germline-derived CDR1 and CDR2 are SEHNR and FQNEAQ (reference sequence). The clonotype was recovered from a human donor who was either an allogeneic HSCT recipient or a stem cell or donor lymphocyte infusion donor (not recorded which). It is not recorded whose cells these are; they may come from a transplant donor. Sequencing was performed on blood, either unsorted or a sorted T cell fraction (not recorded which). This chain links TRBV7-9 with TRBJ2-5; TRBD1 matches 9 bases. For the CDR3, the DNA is TGTGCCAGCAGCTTAGTGGACAGGGGACAAGAGACCCAGTACTTC. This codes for CASSLVDRGQETQYF.